This is a list of T cell receptor beta chains from one sample in a study of T cells after yellow fever vaccination. MiXCR was run by TCRdb on the 5' RACE reads, yielding one entry per CDR3 protein. This table holds 200,000 to 250,000 distinct CDR3 sequences, under 3.5% found once. The material sequenced was CD4+ T cells sorted from PBMCs, taken 10 days after the yellow fever booster vaccination. Receptors originate from a man aged 18 to 29 who received the YFV17D yellow fever vaccine. Each CDR3 is given with its conserved first and last residue. D genes are given only for firm matches. Not every row has a clone size; where given, it reads once, few, many or a size class.

J | D | V | size | DNA | CDR3
TRBJ1-2 | - | TRBV7-9 | medium-sized | TGTGCCAGCAGCGAACAAGTTTATGGCTACACCTTC | CASSEQVYGYTF
TRBJ1-1 | - | TRBV5-6 | many | TGTGCCAGCAGCCGCGTGGGACGAGGCGAAGCTTTCTTT | CASSRVGRGEAFF
TRBJ1-3 | - | TRBV5-4 | many | TGTGCCAGCAGCTTGGAAGGGTTTGGAAACACCATATATTTT | CASSLEGFGNTIYF
TRBJ2-1 | TRBD1 | TRBV12-5 | many | TGTGCTAGTGGTTTGGTACTGGGACAGCCCATAGGTAATGAGCAGTTCTTC | CASGLVLGQPIGNEQFF
TRBJ2-1 | TRBD2 | TRBV20-1 | - | TGCAGTGCTAGAGATCCTCTCGGTGGAGCGGGGACCAATGAGCAGTTCTTC | CSARDPLGGAGTNEQFF
TRBJ2-7 | - | TRBV5-6 | many | TGTGCCAGCAGCTCTCTCACAGGAGCCAACTACGAGCAGTACTTC | CASSSLTGANYEQYF
TRBJ2-3 | - | TRBV7-8 | many | TGTGCCAGCAGTGGCGGATCCTACACAGATACGCAGTATTTT | CASSGGSYTDTQYF
TRBJ1-2 | - | TRBV12-3/TRBV12-4 | many | TGTGCCAGCAGTCCTTACGACAGAAACTATGGCTACACCTTC | CASSPYDRNYGYTF
TRBJ1-5 | TRBD1 | TRBV12-3/TRBV12-4 | many | TGTGCCAGCAGCCTGGGACAGGCGGTATTTCAGCCCCAGCATTTT | CASSLGQAVFQPQHF
TRBJ2-7 | TRBD1 | TRBV2 | few | TGTGCCAGCAGGGGCCGGGACAGGGCCTTGCTATACGAGCAGTACTTC | CASRGRDRALLYEQYF
TRBJ1-2 | TRBD1 | TRBV6-2/TRBV6-3 | - | TGTGCCAGCAGTCGATTAATGACAGGGAGGAGTAGCGGCTACACCTTC | CASSRLMTGRSSGYTF
TRBJ2-1 | TRBD2 | TRBV2 | few | TGTGCCTCATTAAAGGAACTAGCGGCCTACAATGAGCAGTTCTTC | CASLKELAAYNEQFF
TRBJ2-2 | - | TRBV9 | many | TGTGCCAGCAGCGTAGAGTCGAGAACCGGGGAGCTGTTTTTT | CASSVESRTGELFF
TRBJ2-3 | - | TRBV7-8 | many | TGTGCCAGCAGCCGGAGGGACTCGGATACGCAGTATTTT | CASSRRDSDTQYF
TRBJ2-3 | - | TRBV20-1 | many | TGCAGTGCCCGGGGCCCGAAAACTGCAGATACGCAGTATTTT | CSARGPKTADTQYF
TRBJ2-2 | TRBD2 | TRBV5-4 | many | TGTGCCAGCAGCACGGGACTAGCGGGGGCCAACACCGGGGAGCTGTTTTTT | CASSTGLAGANTGELFF
TRBJ2-3 | - | TRBV12-3/TRBV12-4 | - | TGTGCCAGCAGAGCCCAAGGGGGTGGTACGCAGTATTTT | CASRAQGGGTQYF
TRBJ1-5 | TRBD1 | TRBV10-3 | few | TGTGCCATCAGTGAATCGGGACAGACCAATCAGCCCCAGCATTTT | CAISESGQTNQPQHF
TRBJ1-2 | - | TRBV7-2 | few | TGTGCCAGCAGCCTGGCGGGGGCGCAGGTCGGTGGCGGCTACACCTTC | CASSLAGAQVGGGYTF
TRBJ1-1 | - | TRBV5-1 | many | TGCGCCAGCAGCTTGGAGGCAGGGAGCACTGAAGCTTTCTTT | CASSLEAGSTEAFF
TRBJ1-4 | TRBD1 | TRBV12-3/TRBV12-4 | many | TGTGCCAGCACCCTGGACAGGGGGCGTGAAAAACTGTTTTTT | CASTLDRGREKLFF
TRBJ1-2 | - | TRBV19 | - | TGTGCCAGTAGTATCGGGGCAGCATACACCTTC | CASSIGAAYTF
TRBJ2-3 | TRBD1 | TRBV5-1 | many | TGCGCCAGCACGGACAGGTCTGGCACAGATACGCAGTATTTT | CASTDRSGTDTQYF
TRBJ1-6 | TRBD1 | TRBV5-8 | - | TGTGCCAGCAGCTCGGATGGACAGGGCCGGTCACCCCTCCACTTT | CASSSDGQGRSPLHF
TRBJ1-6 | - | TRBV18 | few | TGTGCCAGCTCACCAGGGGAAGCCCAGCCACCCCTCCACTTT | CASSPGEAQPPLHF
TRBJ1-3 | - | TRBV5-1 | many | TGCGCCAGCAGCTCCGGGACGGGGAGCTCTGGAAACACCATATATTTT | CASSSGTGSSGNTIYF
TRBJ2-7 | - | TRBV6-2/TRBV6-3 | many | TGTGCCAGCACCGCTCACGGGTTTCTTCAGAACGAGCAGTACTTC | CASTAHGFLQNEQYF
TRBJ2-3 | TRBD1 | TRBV7-2 | many | TGTGCCAGCAGACGGAGACAGGGAACCGCAGATACGCAGTATTTT | CASRRRQGTADTQYF
TRBJ1-5 | TRBD1 | TRBV19 | few | TGTGCCAGTAGTACAGACAGGGCTGTTCAGCCCCAGCATTTT | CASSTDRAVQPQHF
TRBJ2-1 | - | TRBV7-8 | many | TGTGCCAGCAGCTCCCGTACAGGGAACACCGACAATGAGCAGTTCTTC | CASSSRTGNTDNEQFF
TRBJ2-5 | TRBD2 | TRBV7-2 | - | TGTGCCAGCAGCTCGTCGACTAGCGGGGTATTGGAGACCCAGTACTTC | CASSSSTSGVLETQYF
TRBJ2-1 | - | TRBV7-7 | many | TGTGCCAGCAGCTTAGATGGTGGGGATGAGCAGTTCTTC | CASSLDGGDEQFF
TRBJ2-1 | - | TRBV24-1 | - | TGTGCCACCAGTGATGGGGGACCTCACAATGAGCAGTTCTTC | CATSDGGPHNEQFF
TRBJ1-1 | TRBD1 | TRBV5-1 | many | TGCGCCAGCAGCTTGCGACAGGGTCACACTGAAGCTTTCTTT | CASSLRQGHTEAFF
TRBJ2-2 | - | TRBV5-1 | many | TGCGCCAGCAGCTTGGAGGCCGGGGAGCTGTTTTTT | CASSLEAGELFF
TRBJ2-3 | - | TRBV25-1 | few | TGTGCCAGCAGTGAATATCGGCCAGTCCCTAGCACAGATACGCAGTATTTT | CASSEYRPVPSTDTQYF
TRBJ1-4 | - | TRBV7-2 | - | TGTGCCAGCAGCACCATAACAGGGTCTAATGAAAAACTGTTTTTT | CASSTITGSNEKLFF
TRBJ2-4 | - | TRBV7-2 | few | TGTGCCAGCAGCTTGGGACCCGGACAGGGAGGGAACATTCAGTACTTC | CASSLGPGQGGNIQYF
TRBJ2-5 | TRBD1 | TRBV10-1 | many | TGCGCCAGCAGTGAGTCGACTCGCGGGGACAGGGAGACCCAGTACTTC | CASSESTRGDRETQYF
TRBJ2-5 | TRBD2 | TRBV5-4 | many | TGTGCCAGCAGCTTGGCCCTGGGGGGGTCTCAAGAGACCCAGTACTTC | CASSLALGGSQETQYF
TRBJ2-5 | - | TRBV4-3 | few | TGCGCCAGCAGCCAAGATCGGTACGGACAAGAGACCCAGTACTTC | CASSQDRYGQETQYF
TRBJ1-5 | - | TRBV2 | many | TGTGCCAGCAGTGACGACAGAAATCAGCCCCAGCATTTT | CASSDDRNQPQHF
TRBJ2-1 | - | TRBV18 | - | TGTGCCAGCTCACCGACGGACGGATACAATGAGCAGTTCTTC | CASSPTDGYNEQFF
TRBJ2-2 | - | TRBV6-5 | - | TGTGCCAGCAGTTACTCGGGGGTAATCGCCGGGGAGCTGTTTTTT | CASSYSGVIAGELFF
TRBJ1-2 | - | TRBV7-9 | few | TGTGCCAGCAGCTTCCGGGGTGGCTATGGCTACACCTTC | CASSFRGGYGYTF
TRBJ2-7 | - | TRBV6-5 | many | TGTGCCAGCAGTTCCACATCAGCCGGGATCTCCTCCTACGAGCAGTACTTC | CASSSTSAGISSYEQYF
TRBJ1-6 | - | TRBV7-9 | - | TGTGCCGTTCAGGCTCGTAATTCACCCCTCCACTTT | CAVQARNSPLHF